This entry lists 17 T cell receptor beta chains sequenced from one sample in a study of blood T cell dynamics during melanoma immunotherapy (TCRdb year 2020). The sample's time point label, in plain terms: pre-treatment baseline. Library preparation was by the immunoSEQ multiplex PCR assay. The source is immuneACCESS, and TCRdb retained only in-frame sequences with V and J called. Part of the clones is not carried over; for the studies checked, unresolved V genes explain less than half of this, and the remainder is unexplained. The sample table contains 8,000 to 10,000 clones; only one count was recorded for around 90% of them. Roughly a third of the sample goes to the ten largest clones. Sequenced here: blood, sampled from a patient treated with checkpoint blockade. The receptors originated from a human donor with melanoma.

The CDR3 nucleotides read TGCGCCAGCAGCCAAGATCCCGAGGCCTACAATGAGCAGTTCTTC. It yields the protein CASSQDPEAYNEQFF. This sequence joins TRBV4-3 and TRBJ2-1, with D uncertain. V shed 0 bases and J shed 2 bases, with 8 bases lying between them. The germline gives CDR1 LGHNA, CDR2 YSLEER. CDR3 size: 15 residues.

This chain's CDR3 is CAISESGATTDTQYF. In DNA, the CDR3 is TGTGCCATCAGTGAGTCCGGAGCGACCACAGATACGCAGTATTTT. V and J are TRBV10-3 and TRBJ2-3; no firm D call. Looked up from germline, CDR1 is ENHRY and CDR2 is SYGVKD. The CDR3 loop spans 15 amino acids. Trimming removed 0 bases from V and 2 bases from J, with 9 bases in between.

The chain combines TRBV4-2 with TRBJ2-7, with 7 bases matching TRBD2. Germline trimming cut 5 bases from V and 2 bases from J; bases unmatched to any gene: 6. Germline lookup yields CDR1 LGHNA and CDR2 YNFKEQ. The CDR3 totals 14 residues. The CDR3 reads CASSTAGRPYEQYF. In DNA, the CDR3 is TGTGCCAGCAGCACAGCGGGACGCCCCTACGAGCAGTACTTC.

CDR3 sequence reads: CASSQGAGPYEQYF. The CDR3 bases are TGTGCCAGCAGCCAAGGGGCGGGCCCTTACGAGCAGTACTTC. This rearrangement joins TRBV4-2 to TRBJ2-7, with D possibly TRBD2 on 5 matching bases. Germline CDR1 is LGHNA and CDR2 is YNFKEQ. CDR3 length: 14 amino acids. V was trimmed by 1 base and J by 4 bases, leaving 11 bases between them.

The chain recombines TRBV2 with TRBJ2-7, with 7 bases lining up with TRBD2. The CDR3 has 15 amino acids. The V and J ends lost 6 bases and 2 bases, in that order; junction bases with no gene match: 10. Germline V gene data show CDR1 as SNHLY and CDR2 as FYNNEI. The chain's CDR3 is CASSPRAGLTYEQYF. The CDR3 DNA sequence: TGTGCCAGCAGCCCACGGGCGGGACTAACCTACGAGCAGTACTTC.

The J gene is TRBJ1-5, the V gene TRBV19; tentatively, D is TRBD1 (5 bases). The ends were cut back, 10 bases at V and 3 bases at J, with 10 bases in the middle. Germline V gives CDR1 LNHDA, CDR2 SQIVND (reference sequence). There are 12 residues in the CDR3. CDR3 coding DNA: TGTGCCACCCGGGACGTCAATCAGCCCCAGCATTTT. Protein: CATRDVNQPQHF.

The genes are TRBV4-2 and TRBJ2-4, with D perhaps TRBD2 (5 bases). The germline gives CDR1 LGHNA, CDR2 YNFKEQ. The CDR3 consists of 15 residues. V lost 1 base, J lost 2 bases, and 9 bases lay in between. The CDR3 DNA follows: TGTGCCAGCAGCCAAGGTAGAGGGACCAAAAACATTCAGTACTTC. Its protein product is CASSQGRGTKNIQYF.

The genes are TRBV7-9 and TRBJ2-3; D ambiguous. CDR1 and CDR2 (germline): SEHNR, FQNEAQ (reference sequence). The CDR3 covers 12 residues. The V and J ends lost 1 base and 4 bases respectively, with 3 bases between them. This CDR3 reads CASSLEADTQYF. In DNA form, the CDR3 reads TGTGCCAGCAGCTTAGAGGCAGATACGCAGTATTTT.

J is TRBJ1-4 and V is TRBV6-5, with 8 bases lining up with TRBD1. This CDR3 region has 15 residues. V shed 5 bases, J shed 3 bases, and the junction held 5 bases outside the gene matches. From germline, CDR1 is MNHEY and CDR2 SVGAGI. The CDR3 sequence is CASSATGASNEKLFF. The CDR3 DNA sequence: TGTGCCAGCAGTGCGACAGGGGCCTCTAATGAAAAACTGTTTTTT.

V usage is TRBV5-4 and J usage is TRBJ2-2, with 11 positions matching TRBD2. CDR3 length equals 16 residues. J gave up 3 bases and V 4 bases, and 5 bases lay outside the gene matches. In germline, CDR1 is SGHNT, CDR2 YYREEE (reference sequence). DNA for the CDR3: TGTGCCAGCAGCCCCGTACTAGCGGGAGACACCGGGGAGCTGTTTTTT. It yields the protein CASSPVLAGDTGELFF.

The genes are TRBV6-1 and TRBJ2-3; either TRBD1 or TRBD2 may supply D (5 bases each). V gave up 6 bases and J gave up 0 bases, with 13 bases separating them. This CDR3 is built from 15 residues. CDR1 is MNHNS and CDR2 is SASEGT in the germline V gene. CDR3 amino acids: CASRRGAASTDTQYF. In DNA, the CDR3 is TGTGCCAGCAGGAGAGGGGCCGCTAGCACAGATACGCAGTATTTT.

This clone was detected once. The rearrangement links TRBV6-7 to TRBJ2-1, with 7 bases that match TRBD2. TRBV6-7 is an ORF, and what it does is uncertain. The CDR3 totals 16 residues. The J segment lost 3 bases and the V segment lost 0 bases, leaving 5 bases of the junction unmatched. Written as DNA, the CDR3 is TGTGCCAGCAGTTACTCCCGCGGGAGACTCTACAATGAGCAGTTCTTC. Residues: CASSYSRGRLYNEQFF.

The rearrangement joins TRBV5-6 to TRBJ1-5; no reliable D call. CDR3 length: 16 amino acids. With 3 bases removed from V and 0 bases from J, the gap between germline ends came to 13 bases. Looked up from germline, CDR1 is SGHDT and CDR2 is YYEEEE. CDR3 in DNA: TGTGCCAGCAGCTCCCGGGGAAGGTATAGCAATCAGCCCCAGCATTTT. Translating it yields CASSSRGRYSNQPQHF.

The CDR3 spells CASSPTAGEWTEAFF. CDR3 DNA sequence: TGTGCCAGCTCACCGACCGCAGGGGAGTGGACTGAAGCTTTCTTT. The chain joins TRBV18 to TRBJ1-1, with D perhaps TRBD1 (6 bases). With 3 bases removed from V and 5 bases from J, the gap between germline ends came to 16 bases. The CDR3 covers 15 residues. Germline CDR1 reads KGHSH; CDR2 reads LQKENI.

This chain links TRBV6-1 with TRBJ2-7, with 8 bases matching TRBD2. After removal of 4 bases from V and 4 bases from J, the junction contained 6 bases not matched to a gene. The CDR3 contains 14 residues. Germline V gene sequence: CDR1 MNHNS, CDR2 SASEGT. CDR3 residues: CASSGGTRPYEQYF. The CDR3 bases are TGTGCCAGCAGTGGGGGGACTAGACCGTACGAGCAGTACTTC.

The V and J genes are TRBV10-3 and TRBJ1-2, with TRBD1 matching over 7 bases. The CDR3 spans 12 residues. Germline V gene lookup returns CDR1 ENHRY and CDR2 SYGVKD. J was trimmed by 3 bases and V by 10 bases; bases with no gene match: 5. For the CDR3, the DNA is TGTGCCAGCCAAGGGGGCGACTATGGCTACACCTTC. Translated: CASQGGDYGYTF.

The chain combines TRBV11-1 with TRBJ2-1; 12 bases agree with TRBD2. Per germline, CDR1 SGHAT and CDR2 FQDESV (reference sequence). The CDR3 spans 17 residues. Trimming took 0 bases from V and 4 from J; bases not matched to a gene: 4. Written as DNA, the CDR3 is TGTGCCAGCAGCTTAGCGGTAGGACTAGCGGGATACAATGAGCAGTTCTTC. Translating it yields CASSLAVGLAGYNEQFF.